A single sample is the source of the 24 T cell receptor beta chains below, sequenced in a study of radiotherapy plus CTLA-4 blockade in lung cancer. TCRdb keeps only in-frame clones here, not all; method: immunoSEQ multiplex PCR. This repertoire shows 48,000 or so clones, approximately 84% found once; its top ten account for approximately 4.8%. The input for sequencing was peripheral blood, taken from a patient treated with radiotherapy plus ipilimumab. These receptors all come from a human donor with non-small cell lung cancer whose response to radiotherapy plus ipilimumab could not be evaluated.

The V and J genes are TRBV28 and TRBJ2-7, with 8 bases that match TRBD1. The CDR3 is 14 amino acids. J was trimmed by 4 bases and V by 8 bases; bases with no gene match: 10. Germline V gene sequence: CDR1 MDHEN, CDR2 SYDVKM. CDR3 DNA sequence: TGTGCCAGCCAGCCTCCGACAGGGGAGTACGAGCAGTACTTC. Its protein product is CASQPPTGEYEQYF.

The chain is built from TRBV28 and TRBJ1-5; D unclear. Germline V gene lookup returns CDR1 MDHEN and CDR2 SYDVKM. The CDR3 spans 15 residues. Trimming shortened V by 6 bases and J by 0 bases, and 12 bases separated the two germline ends. The DNA of the CDR3 is TGTGCCAGCAGCTCTATATTTGATAGCAATCAGCCCCAGCATTTT. Translating gives CASSSIFDSNQPQHF.

The chain links TRBV6-5 to TRBJ1-2; D uncertain. V was shortened by 2 bases and J by 6 bases, with 7 bases between the two germline ends. From germline, CDR1 is MNHEY and CDR2 SVGAGI. The CDR3 is made up of 12 amino acids. The CDR3 sequence: CASSYGRDGYTF. In nucleotides, the CDR3 is TGTGCCAGCAGTTACGGGAGGGATGGCTACACCTTC.

The V and J genes are TRBV11-3 and TRBJ2-3; 8 positions agree with TRBD2. Germline-derived CDR1 and CDR2 are SGHNT and YENEEA. The J segment lost 1 base and the V segment lost 5 bases, leaving 11 bases of the junction unmatched. This CDR3 region has 17 residues. The CDR3 nucleotides read TGTGCCAGCAGCCCCGGCAGTGCGGGAGGTGGCACAGATACGCAGTATTTT. Protein sequence: CASSPGSAGGGTDTQYF.

This clone appeared a single time. The chain uses TRBV7-2 and TRBJ1-2, with 8 bases fitting TRBD1. The CDR3 length is 16 residues. The V gene end was trimmed by 5 bases and the J gene end by 4 bases; junction bases not matched to a gene: 12. Germline loops: CDR1 SGHTA, CDR2 FQGNSA. The CDR3 DNA sequence: TGTGCCAGCAGCCCCAAGCCCCCAACAGGGGGCTATGGCTACACCTTC. Amino acids: CASSPKPPTGGYGYTF. Using reference TRBV7-2 and TRBJ1-2 for the parts outside the CDR3, the full variable domain is GAGVSQSPSNKVTEKGKDVELRCDPISGHTALYWYRQSLGQGLEFLIYFQGNSAPDKSGLPSDRFSAERTGGSVSTLTIQRTQQEDSAVYLCASSPKPPTGGYGYTFGSGTRLTVV.

This chain links TRBV19 with TRBJ1-1, with 7 bases aligning to TRBD1. The CDR3 totals 13 residues. The junction had 6 bases not matched to a gene; V was cut back by 5 bases and J by 6 bases. Germline V CDR1 and CDR2: LNHDA, SQIVND (reference sequence). Here the CDR3 DNA reads TGTGCCAGTAGTTCCCAGGGGGGTGCTGAAGCTTTCTTT. It translates to CASSSQGGAEAFF.

The chain links TRBV6-5 to TRBJ2-3; 8 nucleotides agree with TRBD2. The germline V gene encodes CDR1 MNHEY and CDR2 SVGAGI. The ends lost 5 bases at V and 5 bases at J; junction bases unmatched: 6. This CDR3 region has 14 residues. CDR3 residues: CASSRAGVVDTQYF. CDR3 nucleotide sequence: TGTGCCAGCAGTAGAGCGGGAGTGGTAGATACGCAGTATTTT.

This clone has just a few counts. The chain's CDR3 is CASSPGGGLYGYTF. The CDR3 region has the DNA TGTGCCAGCTCACCAGGCGGGGGCCTATATGGCTACACCTTC. The chain has TRBV18 and TRBJ1-2, with a weak D call TRBD1 (6 bases). The V gene lost 2 bases and the J gene lost 5 bases, with 12 bases spanning the gap. The CDR3 has 14 amino acids. Germline V lookup: CDR1 KGHSH, CDR2 LQKENI.

The chain combines TRBV10-3 with TRBJ1-2, with D hard to call. V lost 0 bases and J 4 bases, leaving 15 bases between the germline ends. The CDR3 sequence is 16 residues long. Germline CDR1 reads ENHRY; CDR2 reads SYGVKD. The CDR3 DNA follows: TGTGCCATCAGTGAGTCAGGGAGAAGTTCTATCTATGGCTACACCTTC. Its protein is CAISESGRSSIYGYTF.

Only a few counts were recorded for this clone. CDR3 amino acids: CASSLGQGTNTGELFF. DNA of the CDR3: TGTGCCAGCAGTTTAGGACAGGGGACTAACACCGGGGAGCTGTTTTTT. The chain uses TRBV28 and TRBJ2-2; 9 bases fit TRBD1. J was trimmed by 2 bases and V by 2 bases; bases with no gene match: 3. The CDR3 totals 16 residues. Germline V gene data show CDR1 as MDHEN and CDR2 as SYDVKM.

The J gene is TRBJ2-7, the V gene TRBV6-5; 10 bases map to TRBD2. With V trimmed by 2 bases and J by 3 bases, 4 bases remained unmatched. Germline loops: CDR1 MNHEY, CDR2 SVGAGI. This CDR3 has 15 residues. The chain's CDR3 is CASSYEPSGGYEQYF. DNA for the CDR3: TGTGCCAGCAGTTACGAGCCTAGCGGGGGCTACGAGCAGTACTTC.

The chain combines TRBV9 with TRBJ1-2, with 9 bases identical to TRBD1. V was pared by 0 bases and J by 6 bases, with 12 bases of the junction left unmatched. This CDR3 spans 17 amino acids. Germline V gene lookup returns CDR1 SGDLS and CDR2 YYNGEE. The CDR3 nucleotides are TGTGCCAGCAGCGTAGGGGGGAACACAGGGGGCTCCAATGGCTACACCTTC. This translates into CASSVGGNTGGSNGYTF.

The V and J genes are TRBV5-1 and TRBJ1-1; the D gene is possibly TRBD1 (5 bases). The CDR3 contains 15 residues. V lost 0 bases and J lost 0, with 9 bases in between. Germline V CDR1 and CDR2: SGHRS, YFSETQ. CDR3 loop: CASSLASGLNTEAFF. In DNA form, the CDR3 reads TGCGCCAGCAGCTTGGCATCAGGGTTGAACACTGAAGCTTTCTTT.

The chain employs TRBV28 and TRBJ1-2; the D gene is possibly TRBD1 (5 bases). The CDR3 has 16 residues. Trimming stripped 8 bases from V and 3 bases from J, with 22 bases between. Germline CDR1 and CDR2: MDHEN and SYDVKM. CDR3 DNA: TGTGCCAGCTCCCTCGGCGGGACCCGCAGCGACTATGGCTACACCTTC. Residues: CASSLGGTRSDYGYTF.

The chain employs TRBV7-2 and TRBJ2-3; 13 bases fit TRBD2. Germline trimming cut 4 bases from V and 13 bases from J; bases unmatched to any gene: 8. The germline V gene encodes CDR1 SGHTA and CDR2 FQGNSA. The CDR3 runs to 14 residues. The CDR3 DNA sequence: TGTGCCAGCAGCTCCGGGACTAGCGGGGCCTCTGAGTATTTT. Translation: CASSSGTSGASEYF.

The V gene is TRBV4-3, the J gene TRBJ1-2, with 7 nucleotides matching TRBD1. V lost 0 bases and J lost 7; bases outside the gene matches: 11. CDR3 length: 16 residues. Germline V gene data show CDR1 as LGHNA and CDR2 as YSLEER. CDR3 DNA: TGCGCCAGCAGCCAAGATTGGAGGGACAGCCCTGGTGGCTACACCTTC. It encodes CASSQDWRDSPGGYTF.

The CDR3 loop is CASSQIMGHGGTEAFF. The CDR3 DNA reads as TGCGCCAGCAGCCAGATAATGGGACACGGGGGGACTGAAGCTTTCTTT. The chain links TRBV4-1 to TRBJ1-1, with D maybe TRBD1 (6 bases). The CDR3 consists of 16 residues. Germline V gives CDR1 MGHRA, CDR2 YSYEKL. V was cut by 3 bases and J by 5 bases, with 19 bases left in between.

The CDR3 region is CASSSQGLVGFGYTF. In DNA form, the CDR3 reads TGTGCCAGCAGCTCCCAGGGGTTAGTTGGCTTTGGCTACACCTTC. V usage is TRBV7-9 and J usage is TRBJ1-2, with a weak D call TRBD1 (6 bases). The CDR3 length is 15 residues. Deletions cut 4 bases from V and 7 bases from J, with 19 bases between. Germline V lookup: CDR1 SEHNR, CDR2 FQNEAQ (reference sequence).

As for this clone: A read error may account for a junction end that differs from germline. This chain uses TRBV30 with TRBJ2-7; weak D call: TRBD1 (5 bases). The CDR3 is 11 amino acids. The germline CDR1 and CDR2 sequences are GTSNPN and SVGIG (reference sequence). The CDR3, as DNA: TGTGCCTGGAGTAGCCCACAGGTCACCCACTTC. This codes for CAWSSPQVTHF.

This clone was seen a single time. The V call is TRBV29-1, the J call TRBJ2-5, with D unclear. V gave up 4 bases and J gave up 1 base, with 10 bases separating them. CDR1 is SQVTM, CDR2 ANQGSEA, per germline. This CDR3 comprises 13 residues. CDR3 amino acids: CSVVPVFQETQYF. Written as DNA, the CDR3 is TGCAGCGTTGTTCCGGTCTTCCAAGAGACCCAGTACTTC.

J is TRBJ2-1 and V is TRBV4-3, with 10 bases aligning to TRBD2. With V trimmed by 0 bases and J by 8 bases, 7 bases remained unmatched. The CDR3 is made up of 16 amino acids. Germline V gene sequence: CDR1 LGHNA, CDR2 YSLEER. The CDR3: CASSQDSSGSPHEQFF. The CDR3 coding sequence is TGCGCCAGCAGCCAAGACTCTAGCGGGAGTCCCCATGAGCAGTTCTTC.

V is TRBV6-6 and J is TRBJ1-5; D possibly corresponds to TRBD1 (6 bases). The CDR3 runs 15 residues. V was pared by 3 bases and J by 5 bases, with 14 bases between. Germline values: CDR1 MNHNY, CDR2 SVGAGI (reference sequence). The CDR3 bases are TGTGCCAGCAGTTATACGGCAGGGGTGGATCAGCCCCAGCATTTT. It translates to CASSYTAGVDQPQHF.

The chain uses TRBV27 and TRBJ2-2; D is undetermined. Germline assignment: CDR1 MNHEY and CDR2 SMNVEV (reference sequence). The V and J ends lost 2 bases and 6 bases respectively, with 7 bases between them. CDR3 length equals 13 residues. Written as DNA, the CDR3 is TGTGCCAGCAGTTTAAATCCGGCCGGGGAGCTGTTTTTT. It codes for CASSLNPAGELFF.

The chain recombines TRBV11-2 with TRBJ1-1; no clear D gene. This CDR3 has 16 amino acids. The V and J ends lost 2 bases and 4 bases respectively, with 17 bases between them. Per the germline V gene, CDR1 is SGHAT and CDR2 is FQNNGV. The chain's CDR3 is CASSLTYRPNFTEAFF. In nucleotides, the CDR3 is TGTGCCAGCAGCTTAACTTACCGCCCGAATTTCACTGAAGCTTTCTTT.